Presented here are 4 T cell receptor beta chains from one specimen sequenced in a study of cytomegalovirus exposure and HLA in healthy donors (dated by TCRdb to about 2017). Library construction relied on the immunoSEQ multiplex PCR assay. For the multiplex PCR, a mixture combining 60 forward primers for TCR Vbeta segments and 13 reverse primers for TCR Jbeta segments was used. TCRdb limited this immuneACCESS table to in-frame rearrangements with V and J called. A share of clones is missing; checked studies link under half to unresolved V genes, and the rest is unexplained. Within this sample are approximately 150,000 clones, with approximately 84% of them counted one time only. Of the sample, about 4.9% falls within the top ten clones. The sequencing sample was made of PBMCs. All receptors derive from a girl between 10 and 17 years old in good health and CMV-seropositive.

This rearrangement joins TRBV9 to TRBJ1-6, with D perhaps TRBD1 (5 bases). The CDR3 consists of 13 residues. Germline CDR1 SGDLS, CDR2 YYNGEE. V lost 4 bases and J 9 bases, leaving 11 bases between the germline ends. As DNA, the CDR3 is TGTGCCAGCAGCCCCGACCAGGGTTCACCCCTCCACTTT. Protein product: CASSPDQGSPLHF.

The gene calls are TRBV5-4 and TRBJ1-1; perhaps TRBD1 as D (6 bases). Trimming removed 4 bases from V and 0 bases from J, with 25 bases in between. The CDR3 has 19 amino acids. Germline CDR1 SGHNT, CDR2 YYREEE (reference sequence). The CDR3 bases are TGTGCCAGCAGCCTCCGGGGGGGCCGCTTTTCACCTATGAACACTGAAGCTTTCTTT. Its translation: CASSLRGGRFSPMNTEAFF.

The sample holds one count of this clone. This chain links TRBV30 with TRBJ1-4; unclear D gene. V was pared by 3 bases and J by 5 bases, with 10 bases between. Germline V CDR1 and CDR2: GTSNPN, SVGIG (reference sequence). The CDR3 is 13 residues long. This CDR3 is CAWREGKNEKLFF. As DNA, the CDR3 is TGTGCCTGGAGGGAGGGAAAGAATGAAAAACTGTTTTTT.

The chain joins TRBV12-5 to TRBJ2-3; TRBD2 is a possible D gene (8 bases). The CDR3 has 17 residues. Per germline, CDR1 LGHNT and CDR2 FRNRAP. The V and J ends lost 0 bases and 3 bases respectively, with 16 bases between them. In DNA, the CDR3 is TGTGCTAGTGGTTTGGTACGGGAGGGGGCGCAGACAGATACGCAGTATTTT. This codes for CASGLVREGAQTDTQYF.